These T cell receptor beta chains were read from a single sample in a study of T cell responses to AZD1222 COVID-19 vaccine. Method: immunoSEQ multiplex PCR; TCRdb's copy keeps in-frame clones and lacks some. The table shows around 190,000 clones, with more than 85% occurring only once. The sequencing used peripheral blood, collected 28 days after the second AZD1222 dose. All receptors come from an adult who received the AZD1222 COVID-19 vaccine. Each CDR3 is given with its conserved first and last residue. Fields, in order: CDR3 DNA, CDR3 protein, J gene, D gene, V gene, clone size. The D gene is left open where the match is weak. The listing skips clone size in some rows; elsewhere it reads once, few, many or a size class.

cdr3_nt: TGTGCCAGCAGCCCCCGGGGAAAGGATACGCAGTATTTT
cdr3_aa: CASSPRGKDTQYF
j_call: TRBJ2-3
d_call: NA
v_call: TRBV3-1/TRBV3-2
clone_size: once

cdr3_nt: TGTGCCAGCACCCTCCGGAGGCAGGGCGGGGAGACCCAGTACTTC
cdr3_aa: CASTLRRQGGETQYF
j_call: TRBJ2-5
d_call: NA
v_call: TRBV6-5
clone_size: NA

cdr3_nt: TGTGCCAGCAGCCAATTAGACGGGACTAGCTCCTACGAGCAGTACTTC
cdr3_aa: CASSQLDGTSSYEQYF
j_call: TRBJ2-7
d_call: TRBD2
v_call: TRBV4-2
clone_size: NA

cdr3_nt: TGTGCCAGCAGCTCGTCCTATGGCTACACCTTC
cdr3_aa: CASSSSYGYTF
j_call: TRBJ1-2
d_call: NA
v_call: TRBV7-9
clone_size: few

cdr3_nt: TGTGCCAGCAGTTACTCGTTACAGGGGGCTGAAGCTTTCTTT
cdr3_aa: CASSYSLQGAEAFF
j_call: TRBJ1-1
d_call: TRBD1
v_call: TRBV6-2/TRBV6-3
clone_size: NA

cdr3_nt: TGTGCCAGCAGCTTAGGTAGCGGCGGGGGGGCTGTGAGCGAGCAGTTCTTC
cdr3_aa: CASSLGSGGGAVSEQFF
j_call: TRBJ2-1
d_call: TRBD2
v_call: TRBV11-2
clone_size: NA

cdr3_nt: TGTGCCAGCAGTTCTCGAGGGGGGAACACTGAAGCTTTCTTT
cdr3_aa: CASSSRGGNTEAFF
j_call: TRBJ1-1
d_call: NA
v_call: TRBV27
clone_size: NA

cdr3_nt: TGTGCCATCAGTGAGTCAGGTAGCAATCAGCCCCAGCATTTT
cdr3_aa: CAISESGSNQPQHF
j_call: TRBJ1-5
d_call: NA
v_call: TRBV10-3
clone_size: NA

cdr3_nt: TGCGCCAGCCTTAGACAGGGGGAAATAGTTGAGCAGTTCTTC
cdr3_aa: CASLRQGEIVEQFF
j_call: TRBJ2-1
d_call: TRBD1
v_call: TRBV10-2
clone_size: NA

cdr3_nt: TGTGCCAGCGTTTCGTTGCGGGAGTCAAATGAGCAGTTCTTC
cdr3_aa: CASVSLRESNEQFF
j_call: TRBJ2-1
d_call: TRBD2
v_call: TRBV7-9
clone_size: once

cdr3_nt: TGTGCCAGCTCACCCTCACAGGGGACCCTAATGAACACTGAAGCTTTCTTT
cdr3_aa: CASSPSQGTLMNTEAFF
j_call: TRBJ1-1
d_call: TRBD1
v_call: TRBV18
clone_size: NA

cdr3_nt: TGTGCCAGCAGTCGGACAGGGTTCGATGAGCAGTTCTTC
cdr3_aa: CASSRTGFDEQFF
j_call: TRBJ2-1
d_call: TRBD1
v_call: TRBV27
clone_size: NA

cdr3_nt: TGCGCCAGCAGTTCCGGGACTATGAATACCGGGGAGCTGTTTTTT
cdr3_aa: CASSSGTMNTGELFF
j_call: TRBJ2-2
d_call: TRBD2
v_call: TRBV5-1
clone_size: NA

cdr3_nt: TGTGCCAGCAGTGACACAGGGGGCGGCACTGAAGCTTTCTTT
cdr3_aa: CASSDTGGGTEAFF
j_call: TRBJ1-1
d_call: TRBD1
v_call: TRBV7-9
clone_size: NA

cdr3_nt: TGCGCCAGCAGCCTGAACAGGGAAGGGGGGAGACCCGAGCAGTACTTC
cdr3_aa: CASSLNREGGRPEQYF
j_call: TRBJ2-7
d_call: NA
v_call: TRBV5-1
clone_size: NA

cdr3_nt: TGTGCCAGCAGTTACTCGGATCAGGGAAGGGAAAAACTGTTTTTT
cdr3_aa: CASSYSDQGREKLFF
j_call: TRBJ1-4
d_call: NA
v_call: TRBV6-5
clone_size: NA

cdr3_nt: TGTGCCACCAGTGATTCGGGACCAAATTCCTACAATGAGCAGTTCTTC
cdr3_aa: CATSDSGPNSYNEQFF
j_call: TRBJ2-1
d_call: NA
v_call: TRBV24-1
clone_size: NA

cdr3_nt: TGTGCCAGCTCACCCAACCCCCCACAGGGTGGCTACACCTTC
cdr3_aa: CASSPNPPQGGYTF
j_call: TRBJ1-2
d_call: NA
v_call: TRBV18
clone_size: NA

cdr3_nt: TGTGCCAGCAGTAGACAGGGGGCGGTACAAGAGACCCAGTACTTC
cdr3_aa: CASSRQGAVQETQYF
j_call: TRBJ2-5
d_call: TRBD1
v_call: TRBV2
clone_size: once

cdr3_nt: TGTGCCACCAGCCTAGGAGGGGGTTCTTACAATGAGCAGTTCTTC
cdr3_aa: CATSLGGGSYNEQFF
j_call: TRBJ2-1
d_call: NA
v_call: TRBV24-1
clone_size: NA

cdr3_nt: TGTGCCAGCAGCCGGACAGTACAAGAGACCCAGTACTTC
cdr3_aa: CASSRTVQETQYF
j_call: TRBJ2-5
d_call: NA
v_call: TRBV7-3
clone_size: NA

cdr3_nt: TGCAGCGCCAACTGGGGGGCAGGTGGCTACACCTTC
cdr3_aa: CSANWGAGGYTF
j_call: TRBJ1-2
d_call: NA
v_call: TRBV29-1
clone_size: NA

cdr3_nt: TGTGCCAGCAGCCAAGGAATCCGGGGGAAAAGGGGCACTGAAGCTTTCTTT
cdr3_aa: CASSQGIRGKRGTEAFF
j_call: TRBJ1-1
d_call: NA
v_call: TRBV3-1/TRBV3-2
clone_size: NA

cdr3_nt: TGTGCCAGCAGTTACTCCCCAGATCCCTCCTACGAGCAGTACTTC
cdr3_aa: CASSYSPDPSYEQYF
j_call: TRBJ2-7
d_call: NA
v_call: TRBV6-2/TRBV6-3
clone_size: NA

cdr3_nt: TGTGCCAGTAGTCCGCAGGGGGCGAGGAATCAGCCCCAGCATTTT
cdr3_aa: CASSPQGARNQPQHF
j_call: TRBJ1-5
d_call: TRBD1
v_call: TRBV19
clone_size: NA